What follows are 19 T cell receptor beta chains derived from one specimen sequenced in a study of cytomegalovirus exposure and HLA in healthy donors. Amplification used 60 Vbeta primers and 13 Jbeta primers. TCRdb's table, derived via immunoSEQ multiplex PCR, lists solely in-frame clones and lacks some. The sample has about 150,000 clones, 65% to 75% seen once. The sequenced material came from PBMCs. The receptors shown here come from a young man in good health and CMV-seronegative.

The chain recombines TRBV5-1 with TRBJ2-3; TRBD1 matches at 8 bases. CDR1 is SGHRS, CDR2 YFSETQ, per germline. The V gene end was trimmed by 4 bases and the J gene end by 5 bases; junction bases not matched to a gene: 6. This CDR3 comprises 14 residues. The CDR3 sequence is CASSLGQAIDTQYF. The CDR3 nucleotides read TGCGCCAGCAGCCTGGGACAGGCGATAGATACGCAGTATTTT.

This clone appeared once. The CDR3 DNA follows: TGTGCCAGCAGCTCGGGGACAGGGTGGGACACTGAAGCTTTCTTT. It is translated as CASSSGTGWDTEAFF. The chain employs TRBV7-2 and TRBJ1-1, with 9 bases that match TRBD1. Germline V gives CDR1 SGHTA, CDR2 FQGNSA. V was pared by 4 bases and J by 3 bases, with 6 bases of the junction left unmatched. This CDR3 spans 15 amino acids.

The CDR3 here is CASSKDKNTGELFF. The CDR3 region has the DNA TGTGCCAGCAGCAAGGACAAGAACACCGGGGAGCTGTTTTTT. V usage is TRBV9 and J usage is TRBJ2-2, with D perhaps matching TRBD1 (5 bases). Trimming pared 4 bases from V and 1 base from J, leaving 8 bases between. Germline CDR1 is SGDLS and CDR2 is YYNGEE. The CDR3 totals 14 residues.

V and J are TRBV28 and TRBJ2-5; D might be TRBD1 (5 bases). CDR1 is MDHEN and CDR2 is SYDVKM in the germline V gene. The CDR3 spans 14 residues. Trimming stripped 6 bases from V and 5 bases from J, with 16 bases between. The CDR3 is CASRGSGARETQYF. The CDR3 DNA reads TGTGCCAGCAGAGGGTCTGGGGCTCGGGAGACCCAGTACTTC.

The J gene is TRBJ2-5, the V gene TRBV28, with 11 positions matching TRBD2. Per the germline V gene, CDR1 is MDHEN and CDR2 is SYDVKM. With V trimmed by 5 bases and J by 0 bases, 8 bases remained unmatched. The CDR3 totals 17 residues. This CDR3 reads CASSETSGALYQETQYF. The CDR3 region has the DNA TGTGCCAGCAGTGAGACTAGCGGGGCCCTCTACCAAGAGACCCAGTACTTC.

The CDR3 bases are TGTGCCAGCAGTCAAGCAGGGCCCGCCTACGAGCAGTACTTC. Residues: CASSQAGPAYEQYF. The genes are TRBV6-5 and TRBJ2-7, with D possibly matching TRBD1 (5 bases). Trimming shortened V by 5 bases and J by 2 bases, and 13 bases separated the two germline ends. The CDR3 extends over 14 amino acids. The germline gives CDR1 MNHEY, CDR2 SVGAGI.

The V and J genes are TRBV6-5 and TRBJ2-2; D is perhaps TRBD1 (6 bases). The germline gives CDR1 MNHEY, CDR2 SVGAGI. The CDR3 sequence is 12 residues long. V lost 6 bases and J 5 bases, leaving 7 bases between the germline ends. CDR3 sequence: CASSTGTGELFF. The CDR3, as DNA: TGTGCCAGCAGCACAGGGACCGGGGAGCTGTTTTTT.

V is TRBV10-1 and J is TRBJ1-1; D is ambiguous. CDR3 size: 14 residues. Looked up from germline, CDR1 is WNHNN and CDR2 is SYGVQD (reference sequence). Deletions cut 4 bases from V and 6 bases from J, with 15 bases between. The CDR3 nucleotides are TGCGCCAGCAGTGGGAGGGAGAAAAACGCTGAAGCTTTCTTT. It yields the protein CASSGREKNAEAFF.

This clone was counted between two and nine times. The chain has TRBV29-1 and TRBJ1-2; D unresolved. The V end lost 0 bases, the J end lost 14 bases, and 19 bases lay between the germline ends. The germline V gene has CDR1 SQVTM and CDR2 ANQGSEA. The CDR3 runs 13 residues. The CDR3 reads CSVEDQAGPVHTF. The DNA for the CDR3 is TGCAGCGTTGAAGATCAAGCGGGCCCGGTTCATACCTTC.

Here the CDR3 reads CASSFGGSNTEAFF. The DNA for the CDR3 is TGTGCCAGCAGTTTCGGGGGGTCGAACACTGAAGCTTTCTTT. The gene calls are TRBV27 and TRBJ1-1; tentatively, D is TRBD1 (5 bases). V was pared by 3 bases and J by 1 base, with 9 bases between. Per germline, CDR1 MNHEY and CDR2 SMNVEV (reference sequence). The CDR3 covers 14 residues.

The genes are TRBV28 and TRBJ2-6; unclear D gene. The CDR3 runs to 14 residues. V gave up 6 bases and J gave up 0 bases, with 6 bases separating them. Germline lookup yields CDR1 MDHEN and CDR2 SYDVKM. CDR3 DNA sequence: TGTGCCAGCAGCGAACACTCTGGGGCCAACGTCCTGACTTTC. This sequence encodes CASSEHSGANVLTF.

A word on this clone: This specimen includes other DNA sequences encoding the same CDR3. The gene calls are TRBV29-1 and TRBJ2-7; 8 bases agree with TRBD1. V shed 5 bases and J 10 bases; nucleotides not matched to a gene: 7. Germline-derived CDR1 and CDR2 are SQVTM and ANQGSEA. There are 11 residues in the CDR3. Here the CDR3 reads CSVRQGFEQYF. In DNA form, the CDR3 reads TGCAGCGTTCGACAGGGGTTCGAACAGTACTTC.

V is TRBV28 and J is TRBJ2-4; 14 bases fit TRBD2. CDR1 and CDR2 (germline): MDHEN, SYDVKM. The CDR3 consists of 16 residues. V trimming: 5 bases; J trimming: 9 bases; junction bases outside the gene matches: 9. The DNA of the CDR3 is TGTGCCAGCAGTCTAGGGACTAGCGGGGGCCAGGGCATTCAGTACTTC. Its protein is CASSLGTSGGQGIQYF.

This rearrangement joins TRBV7-2 to TRBJ1-1, with TRBD1 matching 9 bases. This CDR3 region has 14 residues. The junction had 5 bases not matched to a gene; V was cut back by 4 bases and J by 5 bases. Germline loops: CDR1 SGHTA, CDR2 FQGNSA. As DNA, the CDR3 is TGTGCCAGCAGCTCACAGGGGGCGCGAACTGAAGCTTTCTTT. Its translation: CASSSQGARTEAFF.

CDR3 coding DNA: TGTGCCAGCAGCTTTGGAGTCGAGACCCAGTACTTC. It yields the protein CASSFGVETQYF. J is TRBJ2-5 and V is TRBV7-2; D ambiguous. The ends were cut back, 3 bases at V and 5 bases at J, with 7 bases in the middle. The germline gives CDR1 SGHTA, CDR2 FQGNSA. This CDR3 spans 12 amino acids.

The V call is TRBV5-4, the J call TRBJ2-7; TRBD1 is a possible D gene (5 bases). This CDR3 has 15 residues. Germline V gene sequence: CDR1 SGHNT, CDR2 YYREEE (reference sequence). V lost 0 bases and J lost 2, with 12 bases in between. The CDR3, as DNA: TGTGCCAGCAGCTTGGCCCAGGGTCTGGCCTACGAGCAGTACTTC. Its protein product is CASSLAQGLAYEQYF.

V usage is TRBV6-6 and J usage is TRBJ2-7, with TRBD1 identical over 9 bases. This CDR3 comprises 15 residues. V shed 8 bases, J shed 4 bases, and the junction held 12 bases outside the gene matches. CDR1 and CDR2 from the germline V gene are MNHNY and SVGAGI (reference sequence). DNA of the CDR3: TGTGCCAGCCTTAAGTCAACAGGGGGCCAATACGAGCAGTACTTC. Protein sequence: CASLKSTGGQYEQYF.

This clone was found once. The chain combines TRBV29-1 with TRBJ1-2, with D possibly matching TRBD1 (5 bases). The CDR3 spans 12 residues. The V gene lost 2 bases and the J gene lost 4 bases, with 8 bases spanning the gap. Germline values: CDR1 SQVTM, CDR2 ANQGSEA. CDR3 nucleotides: TGCAGCGTTGAACGGGGGGTCTATGGCTACACCTTC. It specifies CSVERGVYGYTF.

The genes are TRBV5-1 and TRBJ2-5; 8 bases are a match to TRBD2. This CDR3 has 15 amino acids. Germline values: CDR1 SGHRS, CDR2 YFSETQ. V dropped 4 bases and J dropped 2; count of bases not matched to a gene: 7. CDR3 sequence: CASSMGLVGQETQYF. The CDR3 DNA reads TGCGCCAGCAGCATGGGACTAGTGGGGCAAGAGACCCAGTACTTC. Variable domain in full (rest from reference TRBV5-1 and TRBJ2-5): KAGVTQTPRYLIKTRGQQVTLSCSPISGHRSVSWYQQTPGQGLQFLFEYFSETQRNKGNFPGRFSGRQFSNSRSEMNVSTLELGDSALYLCASSMGLVGQETQYFGPGTRLLVL.